The clone carrying this TCR beta chain came up once. Data came from immunoSEQ multiplex PCR; TCRdb stores just in-frame clones and leaves some out. The table records about 99,000 clones, around 89% of them present only once. The CDR3 length is 13 residues. The germline CDR1 and CDR2 sequences are SGHTA and FQGNSA. V was clipped by 5 bases and J by 7 bases, with 11 bases between them. These data belong to a study of control samples from healthy donors and cancer patients. This chain connects TRBV7-2 to TRBJ2-2; a possible D gene is TRBD2 (6 bases). The specimen was PBMCs. The source of this sequence is a man aged 60-69 years with lung cancer. CDR3 DNA sequence: TGTGCCAGCAGCCCCAGGAGGGGCGGGGAGCTGTTTTTT. Protein: CASSPRRGGELFF.